A selection of T cell receptor beta chains follows, all from one sample in a study of STAT3 mutations in large granular lymphocyte leukemia. Profiled with immunoSEQ multiplex PCR; TCRdb holds only in-frame clones, not every one. The repertoire has 35,000 to 40,000 clones, over 75% of them found once; the top ten carry 0.35% to 0.5%. The sequencing sample was made of PBMCs. These receptors came from a human donor with T large granular lymphocyte leukemia. Some clones in this sample may be carry-over from other donors' samples. Both conserved end residues are part of each CDR3. A D gene is named only where the DNA matches it firmly. Clone size, where shown, is once, few, many, or a class for clones that have expanded.

v_call	clone_size	j_call	d_call	cdr3_nt	cdr3_aa
TRBV10-3	few	TRBJ1-1	NA	TGTGCCATCAGTGAAATCGGGGGGAACACTGAAGCTTTCTTT	CAISEIGGNTEAFF
TRBV7-8	NA	TRBJ2-3	TRBD2	TGTGCCAGCAGCCCTGGGGCGGGGGGCTCCACAGATACGCAGTATTTT	CASSPGAGGSTDTQYF
TRBV4-1	NA	TRBJ1-2	NA	TGCGCCAGCAGCCAGGGGGTGGGTGGCTACACCTTC	CASSQGVGGYTF
TRBV2	NA	TRBJ1-2	TRBD1	TGTGCCAGCAGCGAGGGGACAGCCCGCGGGGGCTACACCTTC	CASSEGTARGGYTF
TRBV5-1	NA	TRBJ2-2	TRBD1	TGCGCCAGCAGCTTGGGGGACAGGCACACCGGGGAGCTGTTTTTT	CASSLGDRHTGELFF
TRBV5-6	NA	TRBJ2-3	TRBD2	TGTGCCAGCAGCGCCGGGGGGGGAGGGGATACGCAGTATTTT	CASSAGGGGDTQYF
TRBV5-6	NA	TRBJ1-2	NA	TGTGCCAGCAGCTGGCGGGGGGATGGCTACACCTTC	CASSWRGDGYTF
TRBV7-2	NA	TRBJ2-1	TRBD1	TGTGCCAGCAGCTTTCCCCGGGACAGGGGGCCCTACAATGAGCAGTTCTTC	CASSFPRDRGPYNEQFF
TRBV7-8	NA	TRBJ1-6	TRBD1	TGTGCCAGCAGCCCACTTCCGGGACAGGGTTTTCGAAATTCACCCCTCCACTTT	CASSPLPGQGFRNSPLHF
TRBV29-1	NA	TRBJ1-1	NA	TGCAGCGTTGAAGGGCCGAACCAGAACACTGAAGCTTTCTTT	CSVEGPNQNTEAFF
TRBV11-2	few	TRBJ1-2	NA	TGTGCCAGCAGCGTTCATCCAGAGAACTATGGCTACACCTTC	CASSVHPENYGYTF